This TCR beta chain was captured by sequencing in a study of T cell repertoires in cytomegalovirus infection. Overall study: The authors relied on CMV epitopes, both recently identified HLA-C-restricted and well-studied HLA-B-restricted. Indicated by public TCR beta signatures were CMV infection and matching HLA type.

General study results and limits: Cumulated frequencies of public TCR beta families served to identify carriers of CMV plus the relevant HLA. It was HLA-C-restricted CMV-specific TCR beta clonotypes that dominated the response ex vivo.

As for this clonotype: The antigen is undetermined. Sequence at one end of the junction differs from germline and may be a read error.

Germline values: CDR1 SSHAT, CDR2 FNYEAQ (reference sequence). The length of the CDR3 is 14 residues. One entry per CDR3 protein results from TCRdb running MiXCR on the reads. This table holds approximately 1,000,000 distinct CDR3 sequences, approximately 30% found once. The gene calls are TRBV7-7 and TRBJ2-5, with D unresolved. The sample here was cultured CD8+ T cells from PBMCs, taken from culture after CMV antigen stimulation. The source of this sequence is a human donor in good health (CMV status not recorded). Some clones in this sample may be carry-over from other donors' samples. CDR3 sequence (DNA): TGTGCTAGCAGCTTATCTGCCCCACAAGAGACCCAGTACTTC. Translating it yields CASSLSAPQETQYF.